These 18 T cell receptor beta chains came from one sample sequenced in a study of CD8 T cells in ankylosing spondylitis (dated by TCRdb to about 2017). Libraries were built with 5' RACE. The sample was run on an Illumina HiSeq 2500. Using fastp trimming at Q25 and MiXCR clonotype assembly, TCRdb reanalyzed the public sequencing data and kept in-frame beta chains. For every CDR3 protein sequence, its rows merge into one entry that carries the most common genes and DNA. The sample includes fewer than 200,000 distinct CDR3 sequences, with approximately 18% observed a single time. Of the sample, more than 3.5% is held by the ten largest clones. Sequenced input: blood, either unsorted or a sorted T cell fraction (not recorded which). These receptors came from a male donor aged 10-35 years with ankylosing spondylitis or in good health (not recorded which). Donor details come from another sample of the same person, matched by shared clones.

This chain links TRBV20-1 with TRBJ2-7; D ambiguous. V was trimmed by 3 bases and J by 1 base, leaving 7 bases between them. Germline assignment: CDR1 DFQATT and CDR2 SNEGSKA (reference sequence). This CDR3 region has 12 residues. In nucleotides, the CDR3 is TGCAGTGCTAGGTATCAGTCCTACGAGCAGTACTTC. Its protein is CSARYQSYEQYF.

This clonotype was recorded many times. The CDR3 DNA reads TGTGCCAGCAACCCGGGAGAGCTGGGGGCAGATACGCAGTATTTT. This codes for CASNPGELGADTQYF. V and J are TRBV7-2 and TRBJ2-3; TRBD2 is a possible D gene (6 bases). The CDR3 is 15 residues long. Per the germline V gene, CDR1 is SGHTA and CDR2 is FQGNSA. V lost 7 bases to trimming and J lost 4 bases, with 18 bases between them.

Worth noting for this clonotype: Given a much more abundant clone one base away, this may be a read error. This CDR3 fails to terminate in the conserved phenylalanine or tryptophan, so it likely reflects a read error. This chain links TRBV12-3 or TRBV12-4 with TRBJ1-5; maybe TRBD1 (6 bases). The CDR3 contains 13 residues. The V and J ends lost 7 bases and 5 bases respectively, with 12 bases between them. The CDR3 is CASTRGADQPQHC. CDR3 bases: TGTGCCAGCACCCGGGGGGCGGATCAGCCCCAGCATTGT.

This clonotype was counted many times. The genes are TRBV7-2 and TRBJ2-5, with D tentatively TRBD1 (5 bases). The V gene lost 4 bases and the J gene lost 9 bases, with 21 bases spanning the gap. This CDR3 is built from 15 residues. Looked up from germline, CDR1 is SGHTA and CDR2 is FQGNSA. CDR3 loop: CASSSQGAPTGAQYF. CDR3 nucleotide sequence: TGTGCCAGCAGCTCCCAAGGGGCTCCTACTGGGGCCCAGTACTTC.

There are many counts of this clonotype. This chain links TRBV20-1 with TRBJ2-7; D remains unclear. The CDR3 totals 9 residues. CDR1 is DFQATT, CDR2 SNEGSKA, per germline (reference sequence). V lost 5 bases and J 7 bases, leaving 6 bases between the germline ends. CDR3 loop: CSAGVEQYF. In DNA, the CDR3 is TGCAGTGCTGGAGTGGAGCAGTACTTC.

This clonotype was seen repeatedly, ten times or more. The rearrangement joins TRBV29-1 to TRBJ2-4; weak D call: TRBD2 (5 bases). The CDR3 is 12 residues long. V gave up 7 bases and J gave up 6 bases, with 13 bases separating them. Germline V gene sequence: CDR1 SQVTM, CDR2 ANQGSEA. The CDR3 DNA is TGCAGCGCCGGACTTGGCCTAAACATTCAGTACTTC. The encoded protein is CSAGLGLNIQYF.

This clonotype was seen at least ten times. The rearrangement joins TRBV12-3 or TRBV12-4 to TRBJ1-2; the match to TRBD1 covers 11 bases. Unmatched junction bases numbered 9, after V lost 5 bases and J lost 7 bases. CDR3 size: 15 residues. CDR3 coding DNA: TGTGCCAGCAGTCGAAGCCGGACAGGGGGCTTTGGCTACACCTTC. Residues: CASSRSRTGGFGYTF.

This clonotype was picked up many times. The CDR3 here is CASSKDSENTGELFF. For the CDR3, the DNA is TGTGCCAGCAGCAAAGACAGTGAGAACACCGGGGAGCTGTTTTTT. The rearrangement uses TRBV21-1 and TRBJ2-2. TRBV21-1 constitutes a pseudogene. The CDR3 totals 15 residues.

The chain employs TRBV12-3 or TRBV12-4 and TRBJ1-2; D is ambiguous. V was shortened by 2 bases and J by 8 bases, with 9 bases between the two germline ends. The CDR3 is 12 amino acids. CDR3 coding DNA: TGTGCCAGCAGTTTATTGTTGACGGGCTACACCTTC. Its translation is CASSLLLTGYTF.

This clonotype was seen ten or more times. V gene TRBV4-1 combines with J gene TRBJ2-5; 10 bases match TRBD2. This CDR3 comprises 15 residues. The ends lost 2 bases at V and 5 bases at J; junction bases unmatched: 5. CDR1 and CDR2 from the germline V gene are MGHRA and YSYEKL. CDR3 bases: TGCGCCAGCAGCCAAACGGGACTAGCGTCCGAGACCCAGTACTTC. Translated: CASSQTGLASETQYF.

This sequence joins TRBV20-1 and TRBJ1-1, with TRBD1 as a possible D gene (6 bases). CDR3 length: 13 residues. From germline, CDR1 is DFQATT and CDR2 SNEGSKA (reference sequence). Trimming took off 2 bases at V and 0 bases at J, with 7 bases between the two ends. In nucleotides, the CDR3 is TGCAGTGCTAGACAGGGGTTGAACACTGAAGCTTTCTTT. This codes for CSARQGLNTEAFF.

The chain is built from TRBV7-2 and TRBJ2-2; TRBD2 matches at 8 bases. The V gene's germline CDR1 is SGHTA and CDR2 FQGNSA. This CDR3 region has 15 residues. V gave up 0 bases and J gave up 6 bases; unmatched junction bases: 3. The CDR3 is CASSLALAGSGELFF. The CDR3 nucleotides read TGTGCCAGCAGCTTAGCTCTAGCGGGTTCCGGGGAGCTGTTTTTT.

This clonotype was observed at least ten times. This rearrangement joins TRBV29-1 to TRBJ2-7; D ambiguous. Trimming removed 3 bases from V and 6 bases from J, with 18 bases in between. This CDR3 region has 14 residues. Germline CDR1 and CDR2: SQVTM and ANQGSEA. CDR3 DNA: TGCAGCGTTGAGGTGTTAGGACCCACTGGCGAGCAGTACTTC. This translates into CSVEVLGPTGEQYF.

This clonotype was observed many times. This sequence joins TRBV7-2 and TRBJ1-5; D might be TRBD1 (6 bases). V was pared by 5 bases and J by 5 bases, with 13 bases between. Germline-derived CDR1 and CDR2 are SGHTA and FQGNSA. The CDR3 totals 14 residues. CDR3 sequence reads: CASSSRAGDQPQHF. CDR3 bases: TGTGCCAGCAGCAGCCGGGCAGGGGATCAGCCCCAGCATTTT.

This clonotype was counted many times. The chain employs TRBV12-3 or TRBV12-4 and TRBJ2-5; 12 bases map to TRBD2. Losses at the gene ends were 7 bases for V and 5 bases for J; bases not matched to a gene: 11. The CDR3 loop spans 16 amino acids. The CDR3 region has the DNA TGTGCCAGCACCCGGCTAGCGGGAGGGCCTTGGGAGACCCAGTACTTC. It yields the protein CASTRLAGGPWETQYF.

This clonotype was observed at least ten times. The chain has TRBV7-9 and TRBJ2-7, with a weak D call TRBD1 (6 bases). Trimming took 8 bases from V and 4 from J, leaving 12 bases between them. Germline loops: CDR1 SEHNR, CDR2 FQNEAQ (reference sequence). CDR3 length: 12 amino acids. Here the CDR3 DNA reads TGTGCCAGCCACGGACAGTCTTACGAGCAGTACTTC. This sequence encodes CASHGQSYEQYF.

This clonotype came up a few times. V is TRBV4-3 and J is TRBJ2-7; D gene unclear. The germline V gene has CDR1 LGHNA and CDR2 YSLEER. The CDR3 has 15 amino acids. V lost 0 bases and J 3 bases, leaving 12 bases between the germline ends. CDR3 nucleotide sequence: TGCGCCAGCAGCCAAGATCTTGAAGGAGACTACGAGCAGTACTTC. Its translation is CASSQDLEGDYEQYF.

This clonotype was counted at least ten times. CDR3 nucleotides: TGTGCCAGCAGTTTCGGTCATGAGCAGTTCTTC. Its translation: CASSFGHEQFF. V gene TRBV27 combines with J gene TRBJ2-1; no reliable D call. V was cut by 3 bases and J by 8 bases, with 5 bases left in between. The length of the CDR3 is 11 residues. CDR1 is MNHEY, CDR2 SMNVEV, per germline (reference sequence).